What follows are 14 T cell receptor beta chains derived from one specimen sequenced in a study of OX40 agonist ivuxolimab in advanced cancers. Clones were sequenced by immunoSEQ multiplex PCR, and TCRdb holds only the in-frame ones, with some missing. The sample includes some 33,000 clones, around 74% seen only once; the top ten take under 15%. The sequencing used CD4+ or CD8+ T cells sorted from blood, collected in a trial of the OX40 agonist ivuxolimab. These TCRs come from an adult with an advanced solid tumor such as melanoma, head and neck, liver or kidney cancer.

The chain uses TRBV21-1 and TRBJ2-2; TRBD2, the D gene given by the table, was not confirmed from the DNA. TRBV21-1 is given as a pseudogene. CDR3 length: 19 amino acids. CDR3 sequence (DNA): TGTGCCAGCAGGATAACAACCCCCCGTACTAGCGGGATCACCGGGGAGCTGTTTTTT. It encodes CASRITTPRTSGITGELFF.

The rearrangement joins TRBV14 to TRBJ1-1; D might be TRBD1 (5 bases). The CDR3 sequence is 13 residues long. Looked up from germline, CDR1 is SGHDN and CDR2 is FVKESK. V lost 1 base and J 4 bases, leaving 7 bases between the germline ends. CDR3 nucleotide sequence: TGTGCCAGCAGCCAAGTGACAGTCACTGAAGCTTTCTTT. Protein: CASSQVTVTEAFF.

The count of this clone is one. The chain uses TRBV6-6 and TRBJ2-7, with a weak D call TRBD1 (7 bases). Germline assignment: CDR1 MNHNY and CDR2 SVGAGI (reference sequence). This CDR3 has 15 amino acids. Trimming removed 0 bases from V and 7 bases from J, with 16 bases in between. This chain's CDR3 is CASSYSGQAGGEQYV. The CDR3 DNA follows: TGTGCCAGCAGTTACTCTGGACAGGCTGGGGGGGAGCAGTACGTC.

This clone counts as medium-sized. The V and J genes are TRBV19 and TRBJ2-2; D unclear. The CDR3 extends over 14 amino acids. Trimming cost V 1 base and J 9 bases, with 12 bases left between them. Germline V gene data show CDR1 as LNHDA and CDR2 as SQIVND (reference sequence). The CDR3 coding sequence is TGTGCCAGTAGTATAGGCCGCCAGGCCCGGGAGCTGTTTTTT. Its translation is CASSIGRQARELFF.

The chain has TRBV4-1 and TRBJ2-5, with 10 bases fitting TRBD2. The germline CDR1 and CDR2 sequences are MGHRA and YSYEKL. The V segment lost 2 bases and the J segment 7 bases; nucleotides outside the gene matches: 1. The CDR3 length is 13 residues. The CDR3 is CASSQLAGATQYF. CDR3 sequence (DNA): TGCGCCAGCAGCCAACTAGCGGGGGCGACCCAGTACTTC.

The chain links TRBV7-9 to TRBJ1-5; 8 nucleotides line up with TRBD1. CDR1 and CDR2 (germline): SEHNR, FQNEAQ (reference sequence). The CDR3 is 16 residues long. Germline trimming cut 7 bases from V and 2 bases from J; bases unmatched to any gene: 10. The CDR3 DNA follows: TGTGCCAGCACCGGTCAGGGGGCAGTCGGCAATCAGCCCCAGCATTTT. It translates to CASTGQGAVGNQPQHF.

V gene TRBV18 combines with J gene TRBJ2-1, with 7 positions matching TRBD1. Germline V gene lookup returns CDR1 KGHSH and CDR2 LQKENI. The CDR3 consists of 13 residues. J was trimmed by 6 bases and V by 4 bases; bases with no gene match: 3. CDR3 sequence reads: CASSQDRTNEQFF. The DNA for the CDR3 is TGTGCCAGCTCACAGGACAGGACCAATGAGCAGTTCTTC.

The chain employs TRBV2 and TRBJ1-6; TRBD1 might be the D (5 bases). This CDR3 comprises 15 residues. Trimming left V 11 bases short and J 13 bases short, with 27 bases between. The germline gives CDR1 SNHLY, CDR2 FYNNEI. This CDR3 is CAQRKRGLQSSPLHF. The CDR3 DNA sequence: TGTGCCCAGAGAAAGCGGGGACTCCAATCATCCCCCCTCCACTTT.

The chain uses TRBV5-1 and TRBJ2-3, with unresolved D. The V end was cut by 4 bases, the J end by 8 bases, with 14 bases between. Germline CDR1 is SGHRS and CDR2 is YFSETQ. The CDR3 is 13 residues long. The CDR3 here is CASSIQSPGTQYF. CDR3 in DNA: TGCGCCAGCAGCATACAGAGTCCGGGTACGCAGTATTTT.

A note on this clone: Other DNA sequences of this sample code for an identical CDR3. The rearrangement joins TRBV5-8 to TRBJ2-2; 12 nucleotides agree with TRBD1. Trimming took 5 bases from V and 3 from J; bases not matched to a gene: 8. The CDR3 has 17 amino acids. The germline V gene has CDR1 SGHTS and CDR2 YDEGEE. CDR3 in DNA: TGTGCCAGCAGTACCGGGACAGGGGGCTCCTACACCGGGGAGCTGTTTTTT. It specifies CASSTGTGGSYTGELFF. Variable domain in full (rest from reference TRBV5-8 and TRBJ2-2): EAGVTQSPTHLIKTRGQQATLRCSPISGHTSVYWYQQALGLGLQFLLWYDEGEERNRGNFPPRFSGRQFPNYSSELNVNALELEDSALYLCASSTGTGGSYTGELFFGEGSRLTVL.

The V and J genes are TRBV27 and TRBJ2-3; 8 bases align to TRBD1. The V gene's germline CDR1 is MNHEY and CDR2 SMNVEV (reference sequence). The CDR3 totals 15 residues. Trimming took 2 bases from V and 3 from J; bases not matched to a gene: 4. CDR3 DNA sequence: TGTGCCAGCAGTTTACTCACAGGGGGAACAGATACGCAGTATTTT. It is translated as CASSLLTGGTDTQYF.

V and J are TRBV5-6 and TRBJ1-6; D is ambiguous. This CDR3 has 12 residues. Trimming cost V 0 bases and J 8 bases, with 3 bases left between them. The germline V gene encodes CDR1 SGHDT and CDR2 YYEEEE. The CDR3 nucleotides are TGTGCCAGCAGCTTGGGGGATTCACCCCTCCACTTT. This translates into CASSLGDSPLHF.

The rearrangement joins TRBV5-1 to TRBJ1-6, with 7 bases identical to TRBD1. Trimming took 7 bases from V and 10 from J; bases not matched to a gene: 8. The germline CDR1 and CDR2 sequences are SGHRS and YFSETQ. CDR3 length: 13 amino acids. The CDR3: CASQTGFDSPLHF. CDR3 nucleotide sequence: TGCGCCAGCCAGACAGGGTTCGACTCACCCCTCCACTTT. The whole variable domain, remainder taken from reference TRBV5-1 and TRBJ1-6, is KAGVTQTPRYLIKTRGQQVTLSCSPISGHRSVSWYQQTPGQGLQFLFEYFSETQRNKGNFPGRFSGRQFSNSRSEMNVSTLELGDSALYLCASQTGFDSPLHFGNGTRLTVT.

The genes are TRBV21-1 and TRBJ1-6; TRBD1 is the table's D call and was not checked against the DNA. TRBV21-1 is a pseudogene segment. CDR3 length: 18 amino acids. DNA of the CDR3: TGTGCCAGCAGCAAAGCTTCAGGGAATGGCGAGGACGATTCACCCCTCCACTTT. Its translation is CASSKASGNGEDDSPLHF.